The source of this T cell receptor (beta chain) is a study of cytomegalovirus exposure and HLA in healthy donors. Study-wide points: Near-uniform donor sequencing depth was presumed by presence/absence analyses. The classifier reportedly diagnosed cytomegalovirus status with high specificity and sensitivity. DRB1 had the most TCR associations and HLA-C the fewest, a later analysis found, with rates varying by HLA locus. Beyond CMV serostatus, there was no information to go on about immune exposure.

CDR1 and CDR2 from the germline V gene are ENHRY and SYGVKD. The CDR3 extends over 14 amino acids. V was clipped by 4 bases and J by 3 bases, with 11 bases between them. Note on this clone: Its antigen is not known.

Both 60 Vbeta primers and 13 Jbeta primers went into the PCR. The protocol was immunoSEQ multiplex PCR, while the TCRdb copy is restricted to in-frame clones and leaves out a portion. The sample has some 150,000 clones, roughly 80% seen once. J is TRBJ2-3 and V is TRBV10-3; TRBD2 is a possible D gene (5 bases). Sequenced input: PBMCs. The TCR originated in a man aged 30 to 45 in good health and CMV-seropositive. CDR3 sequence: CAISGDTGTDTQYF. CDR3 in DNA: TGTGCCATCAGTGGAGATACGGGAACAGATACGCAGTATTTT.